This T cell receptor beta chain was sequenced for a study of T cell responses to AZD1222 COVID-19 vaccine. Study context: Pooled in the analysis were second doses at about 4 or about 12 weeks.

J was trimmed by 3 bases and V by 6 bases; bases with no gene match: 10. CDR3 length: 16 residues. The germline V gene encodes CDR1 MNHNY and CDR2 SVGAGI (reference sequence). Some clones are missing from TCRdb's copy, which holds only in-frame ones; the method was immunoSEQ multiplex PCR. This table holds 130,000 or so clones, around 90% found once. This clone was detected only once. Its specificity is not known. The study, taken as a whole, reports: Compared with day 0, the breadth and depth of the Spike-specific TCR repertoire rose significantly after two doses of AZD1222. A mostly white British donor set with more females was recruited, and clonal diversity was possibly underestimated. At baseline, just five to seven AZD1222 recipients tested seropositive.

This receptor was identified in an adult in good health. The source material was peripheral blood, sampled on day 0 of AZD1222 vaccination. The chain combines TRBV6-6 with TRBJ2-1; the match to TRBD2 covers 8 bases. CDR3 sequence reads: CASSSNSGTLYNEQFF. In DNA, the CDR3 is TGTGCCAGCAGCTCCAATAGCGGGACTCTCTACAATGAGCAGTTCTTC.